Presented here are 27 T cell receptor beta chains from one specimen sequenced in a study of T-cell memory formation after mild COVID-19. In TCRdb, the 5' RACE reads were re-called with MiXCR into one record per CDR3 protein. The repertoire holds approximately 560,000 distinct CDR3 sequences, with around a sixth as singletons. The sequenced sample consisted of PBMCs or a T cell subset sorted from them (not recorded which). The source is an adult woman who had mild COVID-19 (a few samples of this study predate the infection). Cell type and time point are not known.

This clonotype appeared many times. The gene calls are TRBV4-2 and TRBJ2-7; 7 nucleotides match TRBD1. V trimming: 3 bases; J trimming: 6 bases; junction bases outside the gene matches: 14. Germline CDR1 and CDR2: LGHNA and YNFKEQ. This CDR3 contains 16 residues. The CDR3 spells CASSQANLGGLGEQYF. The CDR3 DNA reads as TGTGCCAGCAGCCAGGCCAACCTAGGGGGCTTGGGCGAGCAGTACTTC.

The chain links TRBV6-5 to TRBJ1-3; 9 bases map to TRBD1. Germline V gene lookup returns CDR1 MNHEY and CDR2 SVGAGI. The V gene end was trimmed by 6 bases and the J gene end by 7 bases; junction bases not matched to a gene: 16. This CDR3 contains 17 residues. CDR3 protein: CASSYAPQQGARNTIYF. The CDR3 coding sequence is TGTGCCAGCAGCTACGCCCCTCAACAGGGGGCGAGGAACACCATATATTTT.

For the CDR3, the DNA is TGTGCCAGCAGCTTAGAGACGGGGACAGGGTGGGTTGGCACTGAAGCTTTCTTT. It translates to CASSLETGTGWVGTEAFF. The chain is built from TRBV11-3 and TRBJ1-1; 9 bases align to TRBD1. V trimming: 0 bases; J trimming: 4 bases; junction bases outside the gene matches: 12. Germline V CDR1 and CDR2: SGHNT, YENEEA. The CDR3 length is 18 residues. Combining the CDR3 with reference TRBV11-3 and TRBJ1-1 gives the whole variable domain EAGVVQSPRYKIIEKKQPVAFWCNPISGHNTLYWYLQNLGQGPELLIRYENEEAVDDSQLPKDRFSAERLKGVDSTLKIQPAELGDSAVYLCASSLETGTGWVGTEAFFGQGTRLTVV.

This clonotype came up many times. The genes are TRBV27 and TRBJ1-1, with D possibly being TRBD1 (6 bases). The CDR3 has 16 amino acids. Between the trimmed V and J ends, which lost 7 bases and 1 base, there was a span of 19 bases. Germline lookup yields CDR1 MNHEY and CDR2 SMNVEV (reference sequence). CDR3 nucleotides: TGTGCCAGCACCCCTTCGGCAGGGACACCGAACACTGAAGCTTTCTTT. Its protein product is CASTPSAGTPNTEAFF.

This chain links TRBV6-1 with TRBJ2-1, with D perhaps matching TRBD1 or TRBD2 (5 bases each). CDR1 is MNHNS and CDR2 is SASEGT in the germline V gene. The CDR3 is 16 residues long. Trimming removed 4 bases at V and 5 bases at J, with 18 bases between. CDR3 amino acids: CASSVTGTDANNEQFF. CDR3 coding DNA: TGTGCCAGCAGTGTTACCGGGACCGACGCAAACAATGAGCAGTTCTTC.

The rearrangement links TRBV9 to TRBJ1-5, with D hard to call. V dropped 0 bases and J dropped 4 bases, with 11 bases sitting between them. CDR1 is SGDLS, CDR2 YYNGEE, per germline. CDR3 size: 15 residues. CDR3 sequence (DNA): TGTGCCAGCAGCGTAGGGAAGGCCGAGAATCAGCCCCAGCATTTT. Translating it yields CASSVGKAENQPQHF.

In its sample, this clonotype was seen a few times. The rearrangement joins TRBV12-3 or TRBV12-4 to TRBJ1-2; D ambiguous. The CDR3 contains 10 residues. The V and J ends lost 7 bases and 8 bases respectively, with 8 bases between them. Written as DNA, the CDR3 is TGTGCCAGCACCTTCGGAGGCTACACCTTC. Protein: CASTFGGYTF.

The V call is TRBV24-1, the J call TRBJ1-5; 12 bases are a match to TRBD1. After removal of 4 bases from V and 3 bases from J, the junction contained 15 bases not matched to a gene. Germline values: CDR1 KGHDR, CDR2 SFDVKD. CDR3 length: 20 amino acids. The CDR3 DNA reads TGTGCCACCAGTGACCACCCGGGACAGGGGGCTTTTTCGGCCAATCAGCCCCAGCATTTT. As protein: CATSDHPGQGAFSANQPQHF.

The rearrangement uses TRBV7-9 and TRBJ1-5, with D possibly matching TRBD1 (6 bases). Trimming took 5 bases from V and 1 from J, leaving 12 bases between them. The CDR3 covers 15 residues. Germline V gene data show CDR1 as SEHNR and CDR2 as FQNEAQ (reference sequence). The CDR3 protein is CASSPQGPSNQPQHF. CDR3 bases: TGTGCCAGCAGCCCACAGGGCCCCAGCAATCAGCCCCAGCATTTT.

This clonotype has only a few counts. The chain is built from TRBV19 and TRBJ2-1, with a weak D call TRBD2 (7 bases). The germline V gene encodes CDR1 LNHDA and CDR2 SQIVND (reference sequence). The CDR3 is 18 amino acids. Trimming took off 1 base at V and 4 bases at J, with 20 bases between the two ends. For the CDR3, the DNA is TGTGCCAGTAGTATAGTCGCCGCGGGGGCCCTTCTTTACAATGAGCAGTTCTTC. Protein: CASSIVAAGALLYNEQFF.

The V gene is TRBV7-2, the J gene TRBJ2-3, with D perhaps matching TRBD2 (6 bases). The CDR3 is 15 amino acids. V dropped 0 bases and J dropped 5 bases, with 12 bases sitting between them. In germline, CDR1 is SGHTA, CDR2 FQGNSA. The CDR3 DNA follows: TGTGCCAGCAGCTTAGCACTAGCCCGAGGAGATACGCAGTATTTT. Protein sequence: CASSLALARGDTQYF.

The chain uses TRBV18 and TRBJ2-3; 10 nucleotides agree with TRBD2. V lost 2 bases to trimming and J lost 2 bases; unmatched junction nucleotides: 4. Germline CDR1 reads KGHSH; CDR2 reads LQKENI. The CDR3 loop spans 16 amino acids. CDR3 sequence: CASSPGSGGTTDTQYF. Written as DNA, the CDR3 is TGTGCCAGCTCACCAGGTAGCGGGGGGACCACAGATACGCAGTATTTT.

This clonotype was observed a handful of times. The chain combines TRBV20-1 with TRBJ2-1, with 10 bases identical to TRBD2. Losses at the gene ends were 4 bases for V and 10 bases for J; bases not matched to a gene: 7. Germline V lookup: CDR1 DFQATT, CDR2 SNEGSKA (reference sequence). This CDR3 region has 13 residues. The CDR3 DNA is TGCAGTGCTACTATTCCGGGACTAGCGGAGCAGTTCTTC. Translation: CSATIPGLAEQFF.

The V and J genes are TRBV7-9 and TRBJ2-1; 8 bases fit TRBD2. Germline CDR1 reads SEHNR; CDR2 reads FQNEAQ (reference sequence). The CDR3 covers 13 residues. Losses at the gene ends were 7 bases for V and 5 bases for J; bases not matched to a gene: 4. CDR3 nucleotide sequence: TGTGCCAGCAAATATAGCGGGGACAATGAGCAGTTCTTC. Its protein product is CASKYSGDNEQFF.

This clonotype was picked up a small number of times. V and J are TRBV9 and TRBJ2-4; D gene unclear. The V gene's germline CDR1 is SGDLS and CDR2 YYNGEE. V lost 3 bases and J lost 0, with 4 bases in between. The CDR3 totals 13 residues. The CDR3 protein is CASSGGAKNIQYF. The CDR3 bases are TGTGCCAGCAGCGGGGGAGCCAAAAACATTCAGTACTTC.

The chain couples TRBV2 to TRBJ2-1; D might be TRBD2 (6 bases). The CDR3 spans 18 residues. V lost 5 bases and J 0 bases, leaving 20 bases between the germline ends. Germline values: CDR1 SNHLY, CDR2 FYNNEI. The CDR3 loop reads CASSPSNPGLRSYNEQFF. The CDR3 DNA reads as TGTGCCAGCAGTCCCTCCAACCCGGGACTCCGCTCCTACAATGAGCAGTTCTTC. The variable domain in full, with the rest retrieved from reference TRBV2 and TRBJ2-1, is EPEVTQTPSHQVTQMGQEVILRCVPISNHLYFYWYRQILGQKVEFLVSFYNNEISEKSEIFDDQFSVERPDGSNFTLKIRSTKLEDSAMYFCASSPSNPGLRSYNEQFFGPGTRLTVL.

This clonotype was seen a handful of times. This chain connects TRBV14 to TRBJ1-1; D gene ambiguous. Trimming took off 7 bases at V and 3 bases at J, with 12 bases between the two ends. In germline, CDR1 is SGHDN, CDR2 FVKESK. CDR3 length equals 13 residues. The CDR3 sequence: CASMLLGDTEAFF. Written as DNA, the CDR3 is TGTGCCAGCATGCTATTAGGCGACACTGAAGCTTTCTTT.

The chain links TRBV16 to TRBJ1-5; tentative D call: TRBD1 (6 bases). Trimming removed 5 bases from V and 2 bases from J, with 13 bases in between. CDR3 length: 15 amino acids. CDR1 and CDR2 from the germline V gene are KGHSY and FQNENV. The CDR3 bases are TGTGCCAGCAGCAACTGGGAGGGGGGCAATCAGCCCCAGCATTTT. Its protein product is CASSNWEGGNQPQHF.

The chain links TRBV6-5 to TRBJ2-5, with 7 positions matching TRBD1. This CDR3 has 16 amino acids. J was trimmed by 11 bases and V by 2 bases; bases with no gene match: 17. The germline V gene has CDR1 MNHEY and CDR2 SVGAGI. CDR3 amino acids: CASSYAPTGTSSGQYF. Here the CDR3 DNA reads TGTGCCAGCAGTTACGCTCCGACAGGGACCTCGAGTGGGCAGTACTTC.

This clonotype has at least ten counts. The chain employs TRBV4-3 and TRBJ2-1; 12 bases are shared with TRBD2. Germline lookup yields CDR1 LGHNA and CDR2 YSLEER. CDR3 length equals 20 residues. With V trimmed by 0 bases and J by 0 bases, 9 bases remained unmatched. CDR3 DNA sequence: TGCGCCAGCAGCCAAGATTATGGACTAGCGGGACCCCTCTCCTACAATGAGCAGTTCTTC. This sequence encodes CASSQDYGLAGPLSYNEQFF.

The chain is built from TRBV2 and TRBJ2-3; weak D call: TRBD1 (6 bases). V lost 8 bases to trimming and J lost 1 base, with 22 bases between them. CDR1 is SNHLY, CDR2 FYNNEI, per germline. The length of the CDR3 is 17 residues. This chain's CDR3 is CASGFSQDSQGTDTQYF. The DNA for the CDR3 is TGTGCCAGCGGGTTTTCTCAGGACAGCCAAGGCACAGATACGCAGTATTTT.

This clonotype was detected a few times. J is TRBJ2-7 and V is TRBV7-9, with D hard to call. The CDR3 is made up of 12 amino acids. V lost 0 bases and J 5 bases, leaving 5 bases between the germline ends. Germline V gives CDR1 SEHNR, CDR2 FQNEAQ (reference sequence). The chain's CDR3 is CASSLAPNEQYF. The CDR3 bases are TGTGCCAGCAGCTTAGCTCCTAACGAGCAGTACTTC.

This chain links TRBV29-1 with TRBJ2-3, with unresolved D. CDR1 SQVTM and CDR2 ANQGSEA come from the germline V gene. V dropped 3 bases and J dropped 0 bases, with 13 bases sitting between them. The CDR3 totals 15 residues. CDR3 amino acids: CSVEEPPPSTDTQYF. The CDR3 DNA is TGCAGCGTTGAGGAGCCCCCCCCTAGCACAGATACGCAGTATTTT.

The rearrangement links TRBV7-3 to TRBJ2-3; D may correspond to TRBD1 or TRBD2 (5 bases each). This CDR3 region has 15 residues. Trimming stripped 3 bases from V and 4 bases from J, with 14 bases between. CDR1 and CDR2 (germline): SGHTA, FQGTGA. This CDR3 reads CASSLGVVSADTQYF. The CDR3 DNA reads TGTGCCAGCAGCTTGGGGGTTGTCAGCGCAGATACGCAGTATTTT.

Only a few counts were recorded for this clonotype. V and J are TRBV2 and TRBJ1-1; D is ambiguous. The CDR3 is made up of 15 amino acids. Trimming cost V 3 bases and J 1 base, with 12 bases left between them. From germline, CDR1 is SNHLY and CDR2 FYNNEI. CDR3 DNA sequence: TGTGCCAGCAGTGATTGGTCCATACAGAACACTGAAGCTTTCTTT. Its translation: CASSDWSIQNTEAFF.

This rearrangement joins TRBV15 to TRBJ2-1; D remains ambiguous. The V gene lost 0 bases and the J gene lost 0 bases, with 9 bases spanning the gap. This CDR3 has 16 amino acids. From germline, CDR1 is LNHNV and CDR2 YYDKDF (reference sequence). CDR3 coding DNA: TGTGCCACCAGCAGAGAAATTGAAAGCTCCTACAATGAGCAGTTCTTC. Protein sequence: CATSREIESSYNEQFF.

This clonotype was seen a few times. The chain uses TRBV7-2 and TRBJ2-7, with TRBD2 matching over 8 bases. The junction had 8 bases not matched to a gene; V was cut back by 5 bases and J by 2 bases. CDR1 is SGHTA and CDR2 is FQGNSA in the germline V gene. The CDR3 runs 15 residues. The CDR3 DNA sequence: TGTGCCAGCAGCCCTAAGCGGGAGCGGGCCTACGAGCAGTACTTC. Translation: CASSPKRERAYEQYF.